This T cell receptor (beta chain) was identified in a study of cytomegalovirus exposure and HLA in healthy donors. Repertoires were generated with immunoSEQ multiplex PCR, while TCRdb's copy carries only in-frame clones and drops some. The sample consists of 100,000 to 150,000 clones, 88% of them appearing once. Trimming took 0 bases from V and 8 from J; bases not matched to a gene: 6. This CDR3 region has 14 residues. CDR1 is GTSNPN, CDR2 SVGIG, per germline (reference sequence). The V call is TRBV30, the J call TRBJ2-2, with TRBD1 matching over 7 bases. The sequence was collected from a man between 18 and 35 years old in good health and CMV-seropositive. Sequencing used PBMCs. The CDR3 loop is CAWSVSKGAGELFF. CDR3 sequence (DNA): TGTGCCTGGAGTGTAAGCAAGGGGGCAGGGGAGCTGTTTTTT.